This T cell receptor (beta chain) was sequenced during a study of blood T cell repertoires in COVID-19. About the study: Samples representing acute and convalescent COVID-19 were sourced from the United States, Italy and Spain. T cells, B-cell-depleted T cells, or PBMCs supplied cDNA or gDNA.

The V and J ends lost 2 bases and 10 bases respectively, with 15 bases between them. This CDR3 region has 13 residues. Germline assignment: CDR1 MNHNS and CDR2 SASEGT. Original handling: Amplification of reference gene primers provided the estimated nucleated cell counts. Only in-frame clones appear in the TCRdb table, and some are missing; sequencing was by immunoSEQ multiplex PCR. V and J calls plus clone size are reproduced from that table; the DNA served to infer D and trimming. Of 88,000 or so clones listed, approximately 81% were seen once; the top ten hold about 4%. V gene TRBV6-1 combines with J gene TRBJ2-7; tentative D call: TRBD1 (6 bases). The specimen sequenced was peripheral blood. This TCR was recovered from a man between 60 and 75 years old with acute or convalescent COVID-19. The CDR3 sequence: CASSEKDSTLQYF. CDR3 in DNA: TGTGCCAGCAGTGAAAAGGACAGCACTCTTCAGTACTTC.